This TCR beta chain was sequenced for a study of blood T cell repertoires in COVID-19. Study-wide background: Samples came from the United States, Italy and Spain, spanning acute and convalescent COVID-19. The analysed material was cDNA or gDNA that came from T cells, B-cell-depleted T cells, or PBMCs.

In the authors' workflow: The authors estimated nucleated cell counts from reference gene primer amplification. Using immunoSEQ multiplex PCR, the repertoire was profiled, and TCRdb retains in-frame clones only, with some absent. Clone size and V and J calls were adopted from that table, with D and trimming inferred from the DNA. The profile shows some 250,000 clones, 80% to 90% of them singletons. V shed 0 bases and J shed 3 bases, with 9 bases lying between them. The V gene's germline CDR1 is MNHEY and CDR2 SVGAGI. The CDR3 is made up of 15 amino acids. The chain employs TRBV6-5 and TRBJ1-5, with a tentative D call TRBD1 (5 bases). Sequenced sample: peripheral blood. The origin of this receptor is a woman of 80 years or more with COVID-19, enrolled during active disease. CDR3 sequence (DNA): TGTGCCAGCAGTTACTCCGGAGGGGACAATCAGCCCCAGCATTTT. Amino acid sequence: CASSYSGGDNQPQHF.